The table lists the clone carrying this T cell receptor beta chain with a few counts. Its antigen is still unknown. This sample is drawn from a study of CD8 T cells in ankylosing spondylitis. Whole-study results and caveats: In reactive arthritis synovial fluid and blood, some motif variants had been reported before. One TCR beta motif, made up of under ten highly homologous variants, appeared characteristic of ankylosing spondylitis blood. Researchers reportedly found disease-linked clones significantly enriched in matched ankylosing spondylitis synovial fluid.

Using quantitative 5'-RACE with molecular barcodes, the authors made TCR beta libraries. TCRdb processed the 5' RACE reads anew with MiXCR; each CDR3 protein has one entry. The sample has some 840,000 distinct CDR3 sequences; roughly 10% are singletons. The CDR3 consists of 14 residues. The germline gives CDR1 SGHTA, CDR2 FQGNSA. The V and J ends lost 1 base and 4 bases respectively, with 10 bases between them. Source material: blood, either unsorted or a sorted T cell fraction (not recorded which). This clonotype originated in a male donor with ankylosing spondylitis. The chain couples TRBV7-2 to TRBJ1-2; unclear D gene. The DNA for the CDR3 is TGTGCCAGCAGCTTAGATGGGGAGCTCTATGGCTACACCTTC. Protein product: CASSLDGELYGYTF.